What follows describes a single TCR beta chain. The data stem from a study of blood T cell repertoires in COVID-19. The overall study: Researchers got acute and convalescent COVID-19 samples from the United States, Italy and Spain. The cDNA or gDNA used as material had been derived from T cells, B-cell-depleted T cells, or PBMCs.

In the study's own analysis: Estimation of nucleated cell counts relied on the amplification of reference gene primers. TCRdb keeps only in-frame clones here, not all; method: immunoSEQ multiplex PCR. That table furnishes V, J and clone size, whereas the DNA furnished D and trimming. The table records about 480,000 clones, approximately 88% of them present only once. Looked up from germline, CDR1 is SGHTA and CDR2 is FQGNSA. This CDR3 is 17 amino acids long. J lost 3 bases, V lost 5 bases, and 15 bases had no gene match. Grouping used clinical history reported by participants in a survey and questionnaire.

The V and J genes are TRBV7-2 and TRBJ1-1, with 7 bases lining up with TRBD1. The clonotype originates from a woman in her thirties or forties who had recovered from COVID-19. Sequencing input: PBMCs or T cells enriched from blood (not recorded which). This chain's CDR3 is CASSPNLRTGKDTEAFF. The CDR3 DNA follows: TGTGCCAGCAGCCCCAACTTACGGACAGGAAAGGACACTGAAGCTTTCTTT.